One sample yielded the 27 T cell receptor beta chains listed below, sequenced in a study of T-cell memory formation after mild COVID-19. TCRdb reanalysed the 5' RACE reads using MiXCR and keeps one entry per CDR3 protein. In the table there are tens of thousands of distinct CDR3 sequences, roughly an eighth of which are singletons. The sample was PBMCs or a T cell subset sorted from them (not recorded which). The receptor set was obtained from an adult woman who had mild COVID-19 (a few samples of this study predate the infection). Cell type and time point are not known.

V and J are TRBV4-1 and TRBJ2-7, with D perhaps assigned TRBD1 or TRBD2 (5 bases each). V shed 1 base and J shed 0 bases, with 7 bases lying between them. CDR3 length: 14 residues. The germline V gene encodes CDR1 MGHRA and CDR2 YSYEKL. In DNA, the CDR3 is TGCGCCAGCAGCCAAGGGGACGGCTCCTACGAGCAGTACTTC. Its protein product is CASSQGDGSYEQYF.

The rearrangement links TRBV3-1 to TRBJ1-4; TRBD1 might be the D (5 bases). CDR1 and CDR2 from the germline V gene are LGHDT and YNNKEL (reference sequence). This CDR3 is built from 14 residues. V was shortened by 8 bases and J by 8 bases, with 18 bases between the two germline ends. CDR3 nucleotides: TGTGCCAGCGGTGAGGAGGGGTCAGGAGAAAAACTGTTTTTT. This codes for CASGEEGSGEKLFF.

The CDR3 bases are TGTGCCATCAGTGAGTCGCTAGCGGGAAGAACAGATACGCAGTATTTT. It encodes CAISESLAGRTDTQYF. This chain connects TRBV10-3 to TRBJ2-3, with TRBD2 matching over 9 bases. V was pared by 0 bases and J by 3 bases, with 4 bases of the junction left unmatched. This CDR3 spans 16 amino acids. Germline CDR1 reads ENHRY; CDR2 reads SYGVKD.

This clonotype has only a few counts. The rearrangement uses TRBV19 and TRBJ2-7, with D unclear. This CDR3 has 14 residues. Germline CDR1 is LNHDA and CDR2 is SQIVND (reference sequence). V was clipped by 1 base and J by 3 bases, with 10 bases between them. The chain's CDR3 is CASSIGRGVYEQYF. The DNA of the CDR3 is TGTGCCAGTAGTATAGGACGAGGAGTCTACGAGCAGTACTTC.

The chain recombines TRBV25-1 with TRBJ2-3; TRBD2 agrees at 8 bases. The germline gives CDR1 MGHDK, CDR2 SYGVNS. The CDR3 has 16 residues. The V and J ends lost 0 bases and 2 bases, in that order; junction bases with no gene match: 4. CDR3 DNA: TGTGCCAGCAGTGAATATAGCGGGGACAACACAGATACGCAGTATTTT. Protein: CASSEYSGDNTDTQYF.

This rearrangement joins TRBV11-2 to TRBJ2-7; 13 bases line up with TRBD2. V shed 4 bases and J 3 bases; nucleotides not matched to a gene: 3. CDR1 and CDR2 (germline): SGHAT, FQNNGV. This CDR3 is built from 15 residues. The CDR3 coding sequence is TGTGCCAGCAGCTCGGGACTAGCGGGGATCTACGAGCAGTACTTC. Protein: CASSSGLAGIYEQYF.

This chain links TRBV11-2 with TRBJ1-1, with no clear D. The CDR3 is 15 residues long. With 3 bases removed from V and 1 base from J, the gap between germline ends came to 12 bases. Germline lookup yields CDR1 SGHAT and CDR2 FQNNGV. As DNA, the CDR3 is TGTGCCAGCAGCTTGAGCCGGCGGGGGAACACTGAAGCTTTCTTT. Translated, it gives CASSLSRRGNTEAFF.

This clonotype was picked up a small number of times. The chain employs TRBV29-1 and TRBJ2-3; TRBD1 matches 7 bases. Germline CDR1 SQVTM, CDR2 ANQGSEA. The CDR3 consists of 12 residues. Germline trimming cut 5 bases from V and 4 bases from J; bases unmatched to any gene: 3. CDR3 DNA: TGCAGCGTTTGGACAGGAGCAGATACGCAGTATTTT. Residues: CSVWTGADTQYF.

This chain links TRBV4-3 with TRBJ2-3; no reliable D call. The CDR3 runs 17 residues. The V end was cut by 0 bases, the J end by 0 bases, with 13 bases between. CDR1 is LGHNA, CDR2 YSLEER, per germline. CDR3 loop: CASSQENGDPSTDTQYF. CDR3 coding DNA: TGCGCCAGCAGCCAAGAGAACGGCGATCCTAGCACAGATACGCAGTATTTT.

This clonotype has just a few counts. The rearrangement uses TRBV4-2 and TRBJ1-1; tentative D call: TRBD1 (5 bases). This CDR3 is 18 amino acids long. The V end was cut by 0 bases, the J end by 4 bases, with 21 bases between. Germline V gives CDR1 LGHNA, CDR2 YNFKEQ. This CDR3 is CASSQDAGTPGVITEAFF. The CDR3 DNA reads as TGTGCCAGCAGCCAAGATGCCGGGACTCCGGGGGTAATCACTGAAGCTTTCTTT.

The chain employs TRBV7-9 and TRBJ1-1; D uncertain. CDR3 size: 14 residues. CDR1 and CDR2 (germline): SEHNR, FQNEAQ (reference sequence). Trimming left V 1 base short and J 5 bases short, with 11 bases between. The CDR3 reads CASSLVISGTEAFF. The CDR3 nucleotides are TGTGCCAGCAGCTTAGTAATAAGTGGGACTGAAGCTTTCTTT.

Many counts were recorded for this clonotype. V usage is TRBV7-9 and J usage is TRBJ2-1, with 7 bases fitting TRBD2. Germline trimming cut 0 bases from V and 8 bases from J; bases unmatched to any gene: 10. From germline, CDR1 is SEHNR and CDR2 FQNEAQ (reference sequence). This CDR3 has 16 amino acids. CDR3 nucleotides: TGTGCCAGCAGCTTAGCGCGAGCGGGGCGTAATGATGAGCAGTTCTTC. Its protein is CASSLARAGRNDEQFF.

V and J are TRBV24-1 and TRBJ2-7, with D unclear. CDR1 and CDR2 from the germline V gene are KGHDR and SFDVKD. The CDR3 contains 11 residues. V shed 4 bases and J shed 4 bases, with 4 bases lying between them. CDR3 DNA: TGTGCCACCAGTGAGGGGTACGAGCAGTACTTC. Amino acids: CATSEGYEQYF.

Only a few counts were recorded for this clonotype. CDR3 sequence (DNA): TGTGCCATCAGTGAGAATGAGGTTTCCTACGAGCAGTACTTC. Protein: CAISENEVSYEQYF. The chain employs TRBV10-3 and TRBJ2-7; D is unresolved. Germline values: CDR1 ENHRY, CDR2 SYGVKD. Trimming cost V 2 bases and J 1 base, with 9 bases left between them. There are 14 residues in the CDR3.

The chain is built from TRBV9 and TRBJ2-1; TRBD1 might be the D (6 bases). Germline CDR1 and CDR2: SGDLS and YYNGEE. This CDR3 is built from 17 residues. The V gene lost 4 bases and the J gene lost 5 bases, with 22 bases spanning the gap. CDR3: CASSILLGGQTHNEQFF. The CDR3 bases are TGTGCCAGCAGCATCCTTTTAGGGGGTCAAACCCACAATGAGCAGTTCTTC.

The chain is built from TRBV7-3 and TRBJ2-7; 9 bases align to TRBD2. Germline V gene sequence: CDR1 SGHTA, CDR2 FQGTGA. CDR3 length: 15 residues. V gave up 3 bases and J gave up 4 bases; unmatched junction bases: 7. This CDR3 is CASSLGGLAVYEQYF. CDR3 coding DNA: TGTGCCAGCAGCTTGGGGGGACTAGCAGTGTACGAGCAGTACTTC. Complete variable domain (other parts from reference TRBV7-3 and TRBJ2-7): GAGVSQTPSNKVTEKGKYVELRCDPISGHTALYWYRQSLGQGPEFLIYFQGTGAADDSGLPNDRFFAVRPEGSVSTLKIQRTERGDSAVYLCASSLGGLAVYEQYFGPGTRLTVT.

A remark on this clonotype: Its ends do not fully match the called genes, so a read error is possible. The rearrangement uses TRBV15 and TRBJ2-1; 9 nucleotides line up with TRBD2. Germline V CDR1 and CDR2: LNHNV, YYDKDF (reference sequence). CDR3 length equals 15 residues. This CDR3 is CATSSGRMTYNEQFF. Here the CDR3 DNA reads TGCGCCACCAGCAGCGGGAGGATGACCTACAATGAGCAGTTCTTC.

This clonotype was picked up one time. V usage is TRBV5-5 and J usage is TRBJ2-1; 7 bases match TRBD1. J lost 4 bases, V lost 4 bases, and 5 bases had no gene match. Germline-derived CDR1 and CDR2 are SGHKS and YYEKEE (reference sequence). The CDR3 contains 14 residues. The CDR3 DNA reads TGTGCCAGCAGCGGGGGACAGTCTTACAATGAGCAGTTCTTC. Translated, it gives CASSGGQSYNEQFF.

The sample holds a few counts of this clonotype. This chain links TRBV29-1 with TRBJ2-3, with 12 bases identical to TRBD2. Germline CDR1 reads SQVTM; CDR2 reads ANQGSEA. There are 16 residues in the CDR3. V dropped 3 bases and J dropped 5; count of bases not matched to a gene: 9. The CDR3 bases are TGCAGCGTTGACCCGAACCGACTAGCGGGGGAAGATACGCAGTATTTT. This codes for CSVDPNRLAGEDTQYF.

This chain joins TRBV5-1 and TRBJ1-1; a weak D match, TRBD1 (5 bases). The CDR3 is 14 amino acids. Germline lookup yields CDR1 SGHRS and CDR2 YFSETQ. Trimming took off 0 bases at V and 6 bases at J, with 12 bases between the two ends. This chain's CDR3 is CASSLARGMAEAFF. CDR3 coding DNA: TGCGCCAGCAGCTTGGCACGGGGGATGGCTGAAGCTTTCTTT.

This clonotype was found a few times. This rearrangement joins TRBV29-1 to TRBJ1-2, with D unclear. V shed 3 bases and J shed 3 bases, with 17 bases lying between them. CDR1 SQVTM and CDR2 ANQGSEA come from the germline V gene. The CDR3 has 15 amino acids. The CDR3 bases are TGCAGCGTTGACGGTGCGACGGGAGCCGACTATGGCTACACCTTC. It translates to CSVDGATGADYGYTF.

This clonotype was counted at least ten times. In DNA, the CDR3 is TGTGCCAGCAGTATAAACAGGGGCACTGAAGCTTTCTTT. It is translated as CASSINRGTEAFF. This chain connects TRBV7-9 to TRBJ1-1, with 7 nucleotides matching TRBD1. The V and J ends lost 6 bases and 4 bases, in that order; junction bases with no gene match: 5. The CDR3 length is 13 residues. Per germline, CDR1 SEHNR and CDR2 FQNEAQ (reference sequence).

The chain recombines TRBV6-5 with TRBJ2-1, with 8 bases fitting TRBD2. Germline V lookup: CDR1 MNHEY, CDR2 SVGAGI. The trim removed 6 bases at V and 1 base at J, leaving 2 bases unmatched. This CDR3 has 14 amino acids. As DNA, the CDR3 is TGTGCCAGCAGCACTAGCGGATCCTACAATGAGCAGTTCTTC. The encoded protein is CASSTSGSYNEQFF.

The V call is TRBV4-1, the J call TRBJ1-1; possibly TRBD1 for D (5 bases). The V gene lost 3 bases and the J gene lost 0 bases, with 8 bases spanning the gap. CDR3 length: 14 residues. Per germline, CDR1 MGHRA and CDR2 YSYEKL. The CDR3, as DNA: TGCGCCAGCAGCCAGACAGCCTTGAACACTGAAGCTTTCTTT. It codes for CASSQTALNTEAFF.

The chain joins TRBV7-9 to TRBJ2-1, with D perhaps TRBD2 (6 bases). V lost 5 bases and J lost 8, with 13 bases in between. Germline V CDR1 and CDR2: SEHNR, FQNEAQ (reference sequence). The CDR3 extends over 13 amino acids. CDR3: CASSAPTSDEQFF. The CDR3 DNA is TGTGCCAGCAGCGCGCCGACTAGTGATGAGCAGTTCTTC.

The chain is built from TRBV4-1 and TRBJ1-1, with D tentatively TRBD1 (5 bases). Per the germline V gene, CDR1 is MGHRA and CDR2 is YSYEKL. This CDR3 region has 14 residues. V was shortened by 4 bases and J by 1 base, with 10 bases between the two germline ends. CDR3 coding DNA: TGCGCCAGCAGCCTGGACGGGGGGAACACTGAAGCTTTCTTT. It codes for CASSLDGGNTEAFF.

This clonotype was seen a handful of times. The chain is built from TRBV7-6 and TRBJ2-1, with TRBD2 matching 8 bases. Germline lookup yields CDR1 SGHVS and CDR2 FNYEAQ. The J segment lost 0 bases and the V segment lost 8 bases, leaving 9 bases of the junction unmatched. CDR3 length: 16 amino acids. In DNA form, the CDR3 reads TGTGCCAGCGGACTCTCTAGCGGGCTCTCCTACAATGAGCAGTTCTTC. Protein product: CASGLSSGLSYNEQFF.